This passage covers 8 T cell receptor beta chains from one sample sequenced in a study of blood T cell repertoires in COVID-19. Sequenced by immunoSEQ multiplex PCR; TCRdb stores in-frame clones only, minus some. The sample lists about 200,000 clones, around four fifths occurring once. Sequencing was done on a sample of peripheral blood. The source is a man in his sixties with COVID-19, enrolled during active disease.

This chain joins TRBV30 and TRBJ2-7, with unresolved D. The CDR3 totals 13 residues. Germline V lookup: CDR1 GTSNPN, CDR2 SVGIG (reference sequence). V was pared by 2 bases and J by 3 bases, with 11 bases between. The CDR3 nucleotides are TGTGCCTGGAGTAACTTTGTCGGCTACGAGCAGTACTTC. The encoded protein is CAWSNFVGYEQYF. The full variable domain, rest sourced from reference TRBV30 and TRBJ2-7, is SQTIHQWPATLVQPVGSPLSLECTVEGTSNPNLYWYRQAAGRGLQLLFYSVGIGQISSEVPQNLSASRPQDRQFILSSKKLLLSDSGFYLCAWSNFVGYEQYFGPGTRLTVT.

The chain uses TRBV21-1 and TRBJ1-1; no check of the table's D call, TRBD1, against the DNA was made. TRBV21-1 is shown as a pseudogene. The CDR3 has 14 residues. The CDR3 loop reads CASSKLTGGTEAFF. In nucleotides, the CDR3 is TGTGCCAGCAGCAAACTAACAGGGGGGACTGAAGCTTTCTTT.

The CDR3 nucleotides read TGCGCCAGCAGCTTACGCCGGGACACCGTGCTTGGTGAAGCTTTCTTT. It specifies CASSLRRDTVLGEAFF. This chain joins TRBV4-1 and TRBJ1-1, with D maybe TRBD1 (6 bases). Germline CDR1 is MGHRA and CDR2 is YSYEKL. Trimming removed 5 bases at V and 7 bases at J, with 23 bases between. CDR3 length: 16 residues.

V usage is TRBV18 and J usage is TRBJ2-3; D perhaps matches TRBD1 (5 bases). V was shortened by 1 base and J by 0 bases, with 8 bases between the two germline ends. Germline CDR1 KGHSH, CDR2 LQKENI. The CDR3 has 15 residues. In DNA, the CDR3 is TGTGCCAGCTCACCACTGACAGCTAGCACAGATACGCAGTATTTT. Translation: CASSPLTASTDTQYF.

This chain links TRBV7-6 with TRBJ2-3, with TRBD2 as a possible D gene (5 bases). This CDR3 comprises 12 residues. Germline V gene sequence: CDR1 SGHVS, CDR2 FNYEAQ. V was clipped by 5 bases and J by 4 bases, with 7 bases between them. The CDR3, as DNA: TGTGCCAGCAGCCGTAGCGCAGATACGCAGTATTTT. It yields the protein CASSRSADTQYF.

The chain joins TRBV27 to TRBJ2-7, with D perhaps matching TRBD2 (5 bases). Trimming stripped 3 bases from V and 5 bases from J, with 14 bases between. Germline CDR1 reads MNHEY; CDR2 reads SMNVEV (reference sequence). This CDR3 comprises 14 residues. This CDR3 reads CASSFIGRVHEQYF. The CDR3 nucleotides are TGTGCCAGCAGTTTCATAGGGAGAGTCCACGAGCAGTACTTC.

This rearrangement joins TRBV29-1 to TRBJ1-1; 9 nucleotides align to TRBD1. This CDR3 is built from 13 residues. J gave up 2 bases and V 7 bases, and 5 bases lay outside the gene matches. CDR1 is SQVTM and CDR2 is ANQGSEA in the germline V gene. CDR3 sequence reads: CSDRTGVNTEAFF. The DNA for the CDR3 is TGCAGCGACCGGACAGGGGTAAACACTGAAGCTTTCTTT.

This clone was recorded once. The V call is TRBV29-1, the J call TRBJ2-1, with TRBD2 matching 9 bases. Germline CDR1 SQVTM, CDR2 ANQGSEA. V gave up 6 bases and J gave up 2 bases; unmatched junction bases: 17. The CDR3 sequence is 18 residues long. In DNA, the CDR3 is TGCAGCGTGCCGACCAGACAAAGGGGACTAGCCGCCTACAATGAGCAGTTCTTC. This gives the protein CSVPTRQRGLAAYNEQFF.